These 26 T cell receptor beta chains share one sample of origin, sequenced in a study of CD8+ T cells in alopecia areata. Regarding treatment: oral pan-JAK inhibitor, 5-10 mg twice daily. Isolated RNA was reverse transcribed into cDNA used as the sequencing template. Profiling relied on immunoSEQ multiplex PCR, and the TCRdb table lists in-frame clones only, not all of them. The data show fewer than 250,000 clones, roughly two fifths seen once. This sample comprised CD4+ T cells sorted from blood, obtained at approximately week 37, from a patient treated with tofacitinib. Every receptor here comes from a human donor with alopecia areata.

The sample holds a few counts of this clone. The rearrangement links TRBV27 to TRBJ2-7, with D perhaps TRBD2 (5 bases). The V gene lost 7 bases and the J gene lost 7 bases, with 17 bases spanning the gap. Germline lookup yields CDR1 MNHEY and CDR2 SMNVEV (reference sequence). This CDR3 has 13 amino acids. CDR3 bases: TGTGCCAGCAAAACAGCGGCCCGGAGGGAGCAGTACTTC. It translates to CASKTAARREQYF.

The rearrangement joins TRBV19 to TRBJ2-5; D is possibly TRBD1 (6 bases). The tail of the sequence fits TRBJ2-7 better, so the J call may be wrong. Germline-derived CDR1 and CDR2 are LNHDA and SQIVND (reference sequence). CDR3 length equals 14 residues. In DNA, the CDR3 is TGTGCCAGTAGTATAATGGACAGCTCCTACGAGCAGTACTTC. It yields the protein CASSIMDSSYEQYF.

The chain uses TRBV9 and TRBJ2-7; D unclear. The CDR3 covers 14 residues. Germline V gives CDR1 SGDLS, CDR2 YYNGEE. Trimming pared 3 bases from V and 2 bases from J, leaving 12 bases between. In DNA form, the CDR3 reads TGTGCCAGCAGCGAGCAGTGGGAAACCTACGAGCAGTACTTC. It yields the protein CASSEQWETYEQYF.

This chain joins TRBV6-6 and TRBJ1-5, with D possibly matching TRBD1 (5 bases). Trimming cost V 0 bases and J 5 bases, with 11 bases left between them. This CDR3 comprises 15 residues. Germline-derived CDR1 and CDR2 are MNHNY and SVGAGI (reference sequence). CDR3 amino acids: CASSYSSGGDQPQHF. CDR3 DNA sequence: TGTGCCAGCAGTTACTCGAGTGGAGGGGATCAGCCCCAGCATTTT.

This chain joins TRBV11-2 and TRBJ2-1; weak D call: TRBD2 (5 bases). The CDR3 sequence is 12 residues long. Germline V gives CDR1 SGHAT, CDR2 FQNNGV. Trimming cost V 5 bases and J 6 bases, with 8 bases left between them. The CDR3 bases are TGTGCCAGCAGCGAAACTAGCAATGAGCAGTTCTTC. Translated: CASSETSNEQFF. Filled out from reference TRBV11-2 and TRBJ2-1, the complete variable domain reads EAGVAQSPRYKIIEKRQSVAFWCNPISGHATLYWYQQILGQGPKLLIQFQNNGVVDDSQLPKDRFSAERLKGVDSTLKIQPAKLEDSAVYLCASSETSNEQFFGPGTRLTVL.

The genes are TRBV11-2 and TRBJ2-7; TRBD1 agrees at 11 bases. The V gene end was trimmed by 5 bases and the J gene end by 9 bases; junction bases not matched to a gene: 12. The germline CDR1 and CDR2 sequences are SGHAT and FQNNGV. The CDR3 has 15 amino acids. This CDR3 reads CASSERTGGGLGQYF. In nucleotides, the CDR3 is TGTGCCAGCAGCGAAAGGACAGGGGGCGGACTTGGGCAGTACTTC. The full variable domain, in which reference TRBV11-2 and TRBJ2-7 provide the parts outside the CDR3, is EAGVAQSPRYKIIEKRQSVAFWCNPISGHATLYWYQQILGQGPKLLIQFQNNGVVDDSQLPKDRFSAERLKGVDSTLKIQPAKLEDSAVYLCASSERTGGGLGQYFGPGTRLTVT.

The V gene is TRBV7-2, the J gene TRBJ1-1; tentative D call: TRBD1 (5 bases). Germline V gene sequence: CDR1 SGHTA, CDR2 FQGNSA. The CDR3 consists of 14 residues. V gave up 1 base and J gave up 1 base, with 7 bases separating them. CDR3 loop: CASSLVGGNTEAFF. CDR3 sequence (DNA): TGTGCCAGCAGCTTAGTTGGGGGGAACACTGAAGCTTTCTTT.

At least ten counts were recorded for this clone. The V call is TRBV6-6, the J call TRBJ2-5; D is possibly TRBD2 (6 bases). V lost 5 bases and J 5 bases, leaving 18 bases between the germline ends. CDR1 and CDR2 (germline): MNHNY, SVGAGI (reference sequence). This CDR3 is 15 amino acids long. The CDR3 DNA follows: TGTGCCAGCAGTCCCTCTCCATGGGGAGGCGAGACCCAGTACTTC. Its protein is CASSPSPWGGETQYF.

The V and J genes are TRBV12-5 and TRBJ2-2; TRBD1 aligns across 7 bases. From germline, CDR1 is LGHNT and CDR2 FRNRAP. The CDR3 is 16 residues long. The junction had 4 bases not matched to a gene; V was cut back by 2 bases and J by 1 base. CDR3 DNA sequence: TGTGCTAGTGGTTTGTCCGGGACAGTGAACACCGGGGAGCTGTTTTTT. Translated, it gives CASGLSGTVNTGELFF.

This rearrangement joins TRBV29-1 to TRBJ1-1; maybe TRBD1 (5 bases). V was cut by 5 bases and J by 4 bases, with 11 bases left in between. Germline V gene lookup returns CDR1 SQVTM and CDR2 ANQGSEA. This CDR3 has 12 residues. The DNA of the CDR3 is TGCAGCGTTCGGGGCCGGAGCACTGAAGCTTTCTTT. Amino acid sequence: CSVRGRSTEAFF.

This clone turned up a few times. V and J are TRBV28 and TRBJ2-7; perhaps TRBD1 as D (6 bases). CDR3 length equals 15 residues. V dropped 3 bases and J dropped 6 bases, with 18 bases sitting between them. Germline CDR1 is MDHEN and CDR2 is SYDVKM. The CDR3 spells CASSFVAGDLSEQYF. In DNA, the CDR3 is TGTGCCAGCAGTTTTGTTGCAGGGGATCTTTCCGAGCAGTACTTC.

The CDR3 region has the DNA TGTGCCTGGAGTGTAGGTGGGACCGAAAACTACGAGCAGTACTTC. This translates into CAWSVGGTENYEQYF. The rearrangement joins TRBV30 to TRBJ2-7; D is tentatively TRBD1 or TRBD2 (5 bases each). The CDR3 sequence is 15 residues long. Germline CDR1 and CDR2: GTSNPN and SVGIG (reference sequence). V was cut by 0 bases and J by 3 bases, with 15 bases left in between.

This clone was observed a few times. The rearrangement uses TRBV19 and TRBJ2-3; D not resolved. Germline V lookup: CDR1 LNHDA, CDR2 SQIVND (reference sequence). V was cut by 10 bases and J by 12 bases, with 20 bases left in between. This CDR3 is 12 amino acids long. The DNA for the CDR3 is TGTGCCACCGAGTCGAAGGGCCCCCCTCAGTATTTT. Its translation is CATESKGPPQYF. The variable domain in full, with the rest retrieved from reference TRBV19 and TRBJ2-3, is DGGITQSPKYLFRKEGQNVTLSCEQNLNHDAMYWYRQDPGQGLRLIYYSQIVNDFQKGDIAEGYSVSREKKESFPLTVTSAQKNPTAFYLCATESKGPPQYFGPGTRLTVL.

Remarks on this clone: One junction end does not reproduce the germline sequence, and a read error may be involved. The J gene is TRBJ2-7, the V gene TRBV7-2; 15 nucleotides agree with TRBD2. CDR1 is SGHTA and CDR2 is FQGNSA in the germline V gene. The CDR3 sequence is 14 residues long. The CDR3 protein is CASSLGTSGRVWDF. The CDR3 nucleotides are TGTGCCAGCAGCTTAGGGACTAGCGGGAGGGTCTGGGACTTC.

The rearrangement links TRBV7-2 to TRBJ1-2; 10 bases fit TRBD1. This CDR3 has 15 residues. Trimming took 5 bases from V and 8 from J; bases not matched to a gene: 11. Per the germline V gene, CDR1 is SGHTA and CDR2 is FQGNSA. The chain's CDR3 is CASSEPGTGERGYTF. CDR3 sequence (DNA): TGTGCCAGCAGCGAACCCGGGACAGGGGAAAGGGGCTACACCTTC.

In this sample, this clone turned up a few times. This chain connects TRBV9 to TRBJ2-1; 8 bases are shared with TRBD2. The junction had 7 bases not matched to a gene; V was cut back by 0 bases and J by 8 bases. This CDR3 comprises 15 residues. In germline, CDR1 is SGDLS, CDR2 YYNGEE. CDR3 nucleotides: TGTGCCAGCAGCGTAGCGGGAGGGAATATCTATGAGCAGTTCTTC. Protein product: CASSVAGGNIYEQFF.

This clone showed up just a few times. This specimen includes other DNA sequences encoding the same CDR3. The chain employs TRBV29-1 and TRBJ2-6; no clear D. The V end was cut by 3 bases, the J end by 1 base, with 4 bases between. There are 13 residues in the CDR3. Germline V gene lookup returns CDR1 SQVTM and CDR2 ANQGSEA. The CDR3 loop reads CSVEGSGANVLTF. CDR3 sequence (DNA): TGCAGCGTTGAGGGATCTGGGGCCAACGTCCTGACTTTC.

V usage is TRBV6-5 and J usage is TRBJ2-6; a possible D gene is TRBD2 (5 bases). The CDR3 sequence is 15 residues long. Trimming shortened V by 1 base and J by 3 bases, and 7 bases separated the two germline ends. The V gene's germline CDR1 is MNHEY and CDR2 SVGAGI. CDR3 sequence reads: CASSYYGDGANVLTF. The CDR3 nucleotides are TGTGCCAGCAGTTACTACGGGGATGGGGCCAACGTCCTGACTTTC.

The chain uses TRBV4-2 and TRBJ2-3; tentatively, D is TRBD1 (5 bases). This CDR3 is built from 13 residues. The V end lost 1 base, the J end lost 5 bases, and 7 bases lay between the germline ends. Germline CDR1 is LGHNA and CDR2 is YNFKEQ. The CDR3 bases are TGTGCCAGCAGCCAAGCCAGGGTAGATACGCAGTATTTT. It specifies CASSQARVDTQYF.

This clone came up once. The rearrangement joins TRBV5-4 to TRBJ2-1; no clear D. V gave up 2 bases and J gave up 5 bases, with 11 bases separating them. Germline values: CDR1 SGHNT, CDR2 YYREEE (reference sequence). The CDR3 sequence is 14 residues long. CDR3 sequence (DNA): TGTGCCAGCAGCTTTGGTGCTAGGAACAATGAGCAGTTCTTC. Amino acid sequence: CASSFGARNNEQFF. The whole variable domain, remainder taken from reference TRBV5-4 and TRBJ2-1, is ETGVTQSPTHLIKTRGQQVTLRCSSQSGHNTVSWYQQALGQGPQFIFQYYREEENGRGNFPPRFSGLQFPNYSSELNVNALELDDSALYLCASSFGARNNEQFFGPGTRLTVL.

This clone was counted between two and nine times. The chain links TRBV7-2 to TRBJ2-7, with 7 bases fitting TRBD2. V trimming: 4 bases; J trimming: 1 base; junction bases outside the gene matches: 7. This CDR3 has 15 amino acids. CDR1 is SGHTA, CDR2 FQGNSA, per germline. The DNA for the CDR3 is TGTGCCAGCAGCTCCCGCAGCGGGGTGTCCTACGAGCAGTACTTC. This sequence encodes CASSSRSGVSYEQYF.

The rearrangement joins TRBV5-1 to TRBJ1-2; tentatively, D is TRBD1 (5 bases). The germline gives CDR1 SGHRS, CDR2 YFSETQ. The V gene lost 0 bases and the J gene lost 5 bases, with 11 bases spanning the gap. The length of the CDR3 is 14 residues. The CDR3 DNA follows: TGCGCCAGCAGCTTGGATTGGGGCGGGTATGGCTACACCTTC. Translating it yields CASSLDWGGYGYTF.

This clone was recorded a few times. The J gene is TRBJ2-7, the V gene TRBV6-5; a possible D gene is TRBD2 (6 bases). In germline, CDR1 is MNHEY, CDR2 SVGAGI. This CDR3 region has 14 residues. V was shortened by 5 bases and J by 5 bases, with 16 bases between the two germline ends. The CDR3 DNA sequence: TGTGCCAGCAGTAGAACCGGGACTCGGAACGAGCAGTACTTC. Translation gives CASSRTGTRNEQYF.

J is TRBJ1-2 and V is TRBV11-2, with 7 bases aligning to TRBD1. Germline V gene lookup returns CDR1 SGHAT and CDR2 FQNNGV. The ends lost 0 bases at V and 7 bases at J; junction bases unmatched: 8. The CDR3 is 15 residues long. CDR3 nucleotides: TGTGCCAGCAGCTTAGATCGGGGCAGGGGGTCTGGCTACACCTTC. As protein: CASSLDRGRGSGYTF.

The V gene is TRBV30, the J gene TRBJ2-1, with 13 bases matching TRBD2. V was pared by 3 bases and J by 0 bases, with 8 bases of the junction left unmatched. CDR1 is GTSNPN, CDR2 SVGIG, per germline (reference sequence). The CDR3 is 18 residues long. CDR3 sequence: CAWRGLAGAARSYNEQFF. In DNA, the CDR3 is TGTGCCTGGAGAGGACTAGCGGGAGCTGCCCGCTCCTACAATGAGCAGTTCTTC.

This clone was observed a handful of times. This chain connects TRBV7-9 to TRBJ2-1, with 10 bases lining up with TRBD2. The CDR3 has 16 amino acids. The germline CDR1 and CDR2 sequences are SEHNR and FQNEAQ (reference sequence). The V segment lost 1 base and the J segment 5 bases; nucleotides outside the gene matches: 5. CDR3 residues: CASSLGVAGGDNEQFF. The CDR3 DNA sequence: TGTGCCAGCAGCTTAGGGGTAGCGGGAGGCGACAATGAGCAGTTCTTC. Variable domain in full (rest from reference TRBV7-9 and TRBJ2-1): DTGVSQNPRHKITKRGQNVTFRCDPISEHNRLYWYRQTLGQGPEFLTYFQNEAQLEKSRLLSDRFSAERPKGSFSTLEIQRTEQGDSAMYLCASSLGVAGGDNEQFFGPGTRLTVL.